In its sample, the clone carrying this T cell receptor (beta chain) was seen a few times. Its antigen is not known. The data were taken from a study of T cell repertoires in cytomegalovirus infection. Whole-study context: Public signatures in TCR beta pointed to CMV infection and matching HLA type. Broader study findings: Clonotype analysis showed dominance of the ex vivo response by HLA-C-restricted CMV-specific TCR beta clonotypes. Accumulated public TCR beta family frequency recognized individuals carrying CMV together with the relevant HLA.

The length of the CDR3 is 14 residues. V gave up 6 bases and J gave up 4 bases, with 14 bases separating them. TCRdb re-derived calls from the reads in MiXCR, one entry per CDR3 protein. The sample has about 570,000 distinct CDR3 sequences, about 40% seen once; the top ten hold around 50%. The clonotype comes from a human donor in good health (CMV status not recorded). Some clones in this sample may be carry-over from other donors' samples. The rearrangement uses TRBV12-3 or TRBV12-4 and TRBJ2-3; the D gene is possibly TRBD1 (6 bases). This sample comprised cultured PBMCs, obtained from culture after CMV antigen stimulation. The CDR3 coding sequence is TGTGCCAGCAGCCCCGACAGGCTTGCAGATACGCAGTATTTT. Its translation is CASSPDRLADTQYF.